This T cell receptor (beta chain) is from a study of blood T cell repertoires in COVID-19 (dated by TCRdb to 2019 to 2021). General notes on the study: Samples covering the acute and convalescent phases of COVID-19 were provided by collaborators in the United States, Italy and Spain. The dataset comprised deeply sampled blood TCRbeta repertoires from subjects exposed to, actively infected with, or recovered from COVID-19. Where available, HLA class I and class II types were taken from metadata supplied by the sample provider and were not determined by assay-based typing. The samples were drawn from two sources: the first 160 participants of the ongoing ImmuneRACE study, and 1,000 to 1,500 subjects contributed by 6 global collaborators. The material from the prospective study consisted of cDNA or gDNA derived from T cells, B-cell-depleted T cells, or PBMCs. The repertoires were made available in a free public database intended to serve as a resource for research on the immune response to SARS-CoV-2. Sample metadata almost always included a de-identified subject ID, COVID-19 status, age in years and sex. Paper-wide results and their limitations: How much clinical and demographic metadata was included differed by source and by participant, and the metadata was provided uncurated.

CDR1 and CDR2 are read off the germline V gene as MGHRA and YSYEKL. Deletion took 2 bases off V and 4 bases off J, with a span of 17 bases between the germline ends. The CDR3, cysteine through phenylalanine, is 16 amino acids long. CDR3 DNA is the only sequence kept; it has 48 bases, read in frame from the first base. At one collaborating source in Seattle, patients were enrolled during active infection and were followed longitudinally through the course of disease. The collaborating institutions used their own protocols to collect whole blood in K2EDTA tubes. For TCRbeta analysis, collaborators shipped samples as frozen whole blood, isolated PBMCs, or DNA extracted from either of those sample types. TCRbeta CDR3 regions were amplified from genomic DNA by means of the immunoSEQ Assay, a bias-controlled multiplex PCR. From the authors' description of their analysis: The number of nucleated cells in each sample was estimated by amplification of reference gene primers within the assay. To quantify the absolute abundance of each unique TCRbeta CDR3 rearrangement, sequence reads were collapsed and filtered. For each sample, productive Simpson clonality was calculated as the square root of Simpson's diversity index across productive rearrangements. What TCRdb holds here is the immuneACCESS table cut down to in-frame rearrangements. Part of the clones is not present; checked against another copy, under half of the missing clones reflect an unresolved V gene, and the others are unexplained. That table supplies the V and J calls and clone size; D and trimming were determined from the DNA. For this sample there are some 200,000 clones; 70% to 90% appear just once. The top ten hold 0.95% of the sample.

This clone appeared a single time. Its antigen target is currently unknown. No per-base quality is available; no much larger clone lies one base away. The rearranged chain carries TRBV4-1 and TRBJ2-5; TRBD1 is perhaps the D gene, given 7 matching bases. The sequence came from a man aged 55 to 70 with COVID-19, enrolled during active disease. Input material: peripheral blood. The CDR3 is CASSQPGGGRRETQYF. At the DNA level, the sequence is TGCGCCAGCAGCCAACCCGGAGGGGGCCGTAGAGAGACCCAGTACTTC.